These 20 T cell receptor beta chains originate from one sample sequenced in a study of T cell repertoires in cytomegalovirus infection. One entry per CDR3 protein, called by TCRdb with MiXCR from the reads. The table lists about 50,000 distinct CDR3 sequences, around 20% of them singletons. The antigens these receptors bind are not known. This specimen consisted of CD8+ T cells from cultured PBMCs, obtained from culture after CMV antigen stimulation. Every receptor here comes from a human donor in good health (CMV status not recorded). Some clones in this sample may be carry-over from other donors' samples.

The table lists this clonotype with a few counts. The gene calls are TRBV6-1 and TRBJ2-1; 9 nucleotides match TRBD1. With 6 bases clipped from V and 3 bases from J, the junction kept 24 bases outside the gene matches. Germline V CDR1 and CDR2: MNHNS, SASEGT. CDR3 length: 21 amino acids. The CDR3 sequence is CASRTGGAGRGSRIYYNEQFF. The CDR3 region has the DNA TGTGCCAGCAGAACAGGGGGCGCGGGGCGGGGGTCAAGGATTTACTACAATGAGCAGTTCTTC.

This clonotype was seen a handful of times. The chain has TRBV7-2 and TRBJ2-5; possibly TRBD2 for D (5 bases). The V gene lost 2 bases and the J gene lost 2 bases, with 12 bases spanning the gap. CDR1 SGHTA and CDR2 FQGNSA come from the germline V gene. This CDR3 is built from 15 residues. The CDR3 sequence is CASSLTRRTQETQYF. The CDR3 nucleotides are TGTGCCAGCAGCTTAACAAGACGGACTCAAGAGACCCAGTACTTC.

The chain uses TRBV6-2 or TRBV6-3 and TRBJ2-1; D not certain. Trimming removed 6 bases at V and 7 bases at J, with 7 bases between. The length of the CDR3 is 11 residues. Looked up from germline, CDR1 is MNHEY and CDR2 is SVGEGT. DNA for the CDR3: TGTGCCAGCAGCCACCCAAATGAGCAGTTCTTC. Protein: CASSHPNEQFF.

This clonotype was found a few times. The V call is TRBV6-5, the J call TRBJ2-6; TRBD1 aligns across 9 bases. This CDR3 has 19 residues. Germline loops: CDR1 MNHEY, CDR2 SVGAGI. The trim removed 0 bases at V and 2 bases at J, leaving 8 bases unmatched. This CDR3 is CASSYSGDREWAGANVLTF. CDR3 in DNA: TGTGCCAGCAGTTACTCGGGGGACAGGGAGTGGGCTGGGGCCAACGTCCTGACTTTC.

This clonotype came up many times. The CDR3 bases are TGTGCCAGCAGCTTACGGGGGACGAGGGAGCCCCAGCATTTT. Translated: CASSLRGTREPQHF. The chain links TRBV7-2 to TRBJ1-5; perhaps TRBD1 as D (5 bases). The V gene lost 2 bases and the J gene lost 8 bases, with 13 bases spanning the gap. CDR3 length equals 14 residues. Germline V gives CDR1 SGHTA, CDR2 FQGNSA.

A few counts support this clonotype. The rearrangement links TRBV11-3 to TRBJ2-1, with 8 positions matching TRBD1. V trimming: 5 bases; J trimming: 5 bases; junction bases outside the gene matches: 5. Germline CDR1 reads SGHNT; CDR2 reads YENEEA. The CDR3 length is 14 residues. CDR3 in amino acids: CASSAGGANNEQFF. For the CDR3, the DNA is TGTGCCAGCAGCGCAGGGGGCGCTAACAATGAGCAGTTCTTC.

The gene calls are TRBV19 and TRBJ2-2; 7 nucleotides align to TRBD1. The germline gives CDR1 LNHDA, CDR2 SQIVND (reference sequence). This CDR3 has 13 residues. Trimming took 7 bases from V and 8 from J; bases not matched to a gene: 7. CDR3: CASKQGSRGELFF. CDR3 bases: TGTGCCAGTAAACAGGGGTCCAGAGGGGAGCTGTTTTTT.

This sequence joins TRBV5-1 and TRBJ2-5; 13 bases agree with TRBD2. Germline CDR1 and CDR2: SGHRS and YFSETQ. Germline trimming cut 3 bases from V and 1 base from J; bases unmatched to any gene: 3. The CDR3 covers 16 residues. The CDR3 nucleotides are TGCGCCAGCAGCTCCAGACTAGCGGGGGGCCAAGAGACCCAGTACTTC. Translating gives CASSSRLAGGQETQYF.

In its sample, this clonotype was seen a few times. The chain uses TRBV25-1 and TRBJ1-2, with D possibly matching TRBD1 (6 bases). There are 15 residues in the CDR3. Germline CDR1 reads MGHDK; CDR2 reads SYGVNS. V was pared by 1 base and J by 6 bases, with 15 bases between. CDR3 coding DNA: TGTGCCAGCAGTGAATTGGCAGGGGCTGGTGATGGCTACACCTTC. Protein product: CASSELAGAGDGYTF.

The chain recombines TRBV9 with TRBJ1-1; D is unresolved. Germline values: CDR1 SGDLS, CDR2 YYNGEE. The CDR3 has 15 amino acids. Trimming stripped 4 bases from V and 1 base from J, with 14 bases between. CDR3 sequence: CASSPYGPQNTEAFF. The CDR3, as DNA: TGTGCCAGCAGCCCATACGGACCGCAGAACACTGAAGCTTTCTTT.

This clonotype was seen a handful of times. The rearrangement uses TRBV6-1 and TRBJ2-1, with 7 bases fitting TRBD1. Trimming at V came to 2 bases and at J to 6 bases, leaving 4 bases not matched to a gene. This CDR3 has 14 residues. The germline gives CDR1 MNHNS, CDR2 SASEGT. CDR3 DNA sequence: TGTGCCAGCAGTGAACAGACAGGGATCAATGAGCAGTTCTTC. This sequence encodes CASSEQTGINEQFF.

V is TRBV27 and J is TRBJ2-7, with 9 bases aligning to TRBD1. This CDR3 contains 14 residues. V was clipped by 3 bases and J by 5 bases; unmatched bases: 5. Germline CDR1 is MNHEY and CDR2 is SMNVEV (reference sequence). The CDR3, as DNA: TGTGCCAGCAGTTTCCCCGGACAGGGGAACGAGCAGTACTTC. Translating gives CASSFPGQGNEQYF.

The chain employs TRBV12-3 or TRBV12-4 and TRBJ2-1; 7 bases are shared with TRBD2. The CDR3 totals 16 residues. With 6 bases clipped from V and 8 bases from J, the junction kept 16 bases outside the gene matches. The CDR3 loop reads CASSRPRGGGRYEQFF. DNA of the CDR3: TGTGCCAGCAGCCGACCTCGGGGCGGGGGTAGGTATGAGCAGTTCTTC.

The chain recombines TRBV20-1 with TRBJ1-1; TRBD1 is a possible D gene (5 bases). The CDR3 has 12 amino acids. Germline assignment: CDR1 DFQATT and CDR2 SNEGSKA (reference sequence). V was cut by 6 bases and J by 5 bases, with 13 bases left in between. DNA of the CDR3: TGCAGTGCGGGGGGGACCGCGACTGAAGCTTTCTTT. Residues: CSAGGTATEAFF.

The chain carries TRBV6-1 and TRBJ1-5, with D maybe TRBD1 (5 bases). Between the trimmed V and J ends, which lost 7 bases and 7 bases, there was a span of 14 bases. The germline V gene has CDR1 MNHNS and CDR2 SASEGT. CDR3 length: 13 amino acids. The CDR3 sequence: CASTREDNQPQHF. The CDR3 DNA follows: TGTGCCAGCACCAGGGAGGATAACCAGCCCCAGCATTTT.

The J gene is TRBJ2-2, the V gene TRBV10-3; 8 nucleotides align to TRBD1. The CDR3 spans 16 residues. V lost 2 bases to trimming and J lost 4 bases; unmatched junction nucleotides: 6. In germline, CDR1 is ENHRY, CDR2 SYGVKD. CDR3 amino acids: CAISEPRTGFTGELFF. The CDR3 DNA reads TGTGCCATCAGTGAGCCCCGGACAGGGTTCACCGGGGAGCTGTTTTTT.

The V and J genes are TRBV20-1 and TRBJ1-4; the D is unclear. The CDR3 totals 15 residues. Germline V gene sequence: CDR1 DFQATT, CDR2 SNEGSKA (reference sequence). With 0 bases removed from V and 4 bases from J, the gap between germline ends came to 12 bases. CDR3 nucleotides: TGCAGTGCTAGAGATTATCGGCAGAATAATGAAAAACTGTTTTTT. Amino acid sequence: CSARDYRQNNEKLFF.

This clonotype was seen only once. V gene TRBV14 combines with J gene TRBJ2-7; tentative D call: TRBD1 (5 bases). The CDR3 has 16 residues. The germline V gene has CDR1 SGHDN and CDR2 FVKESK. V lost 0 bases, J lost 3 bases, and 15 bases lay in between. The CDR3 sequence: CASSQERRQGSYEQYF. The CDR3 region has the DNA TGTGCCAGCAGCCAAGAGCGCCGCCAGGGTAGCTACGAGCAGTACTTC.

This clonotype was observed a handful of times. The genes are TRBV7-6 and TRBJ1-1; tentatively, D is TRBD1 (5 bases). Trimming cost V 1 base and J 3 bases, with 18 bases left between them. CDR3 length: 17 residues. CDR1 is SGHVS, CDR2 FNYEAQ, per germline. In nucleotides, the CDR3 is TGTGCCAGCAGCTTAGGTGTGGGGGGATCTGTAGACACTGAAGCTTTCTTT. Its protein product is CASSLGVGGSVDTEAFF. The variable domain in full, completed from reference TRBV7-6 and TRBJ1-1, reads GAGVSQSPRYKVTKRGQDVALRCDPISGHVSLYWYRQALGQGPEFLTYFNYEAQQDKSGLPNDRFSAERPEGSISTLTIQRTEQRDSAMYRCASSLGVGGSVDTEAFFGQGTRLTVV.

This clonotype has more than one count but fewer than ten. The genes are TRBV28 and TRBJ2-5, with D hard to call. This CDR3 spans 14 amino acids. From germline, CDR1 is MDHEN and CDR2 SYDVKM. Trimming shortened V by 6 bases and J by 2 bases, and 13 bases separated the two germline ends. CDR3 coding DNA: TGTGCCAGCAGAAGACCGGGTTGGCAAGAGACCCAGTACTTC. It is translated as CASRRPGWQETQYF.